Shown below are 14 T cell receptor beta chains from a single sample sequenced in a study of blood T cell repertoires in COVID-19. Profiling relied on immunoSEQ multiplex PCR, and the TCRdb table lists in-frame clones only, not all of them. The sample shows a few hundred thousand clones, around nine tenths of them seen only once. The material sequenced was peripheral blood. The receptors come from a human donor in a cohort sampled during active COVID-19.

The chain uses TRBV19 and TRBJ2-3; D possibly corresponds to TRBD2 (6 bases). The CDR3 contains 16 residues. Germline loops: CDR1 LNHDA, CDR2 SQIVND (reference sequence). V lost 4 bases, J lost 0 bases, and 14 bases lay in between. This chain's CDR3 is CASSTPHRGSTDTQYF. The CDR3, as DNA: TGTGCCAGTAGTACTCCGCATCGGGGGAGCACAGATACGCAGTATTTT.

The rearrangement links TRBV10-3 to TRBJ1-1, with 7 bases lining up with TRBD1. Germline V lookup: CDR1 ENHRY, CDR2 SYGVKD. The CDR3 has 13 amino acids. V lost 9 bases, J lost 2 bases, and 6 bases stayed unmatched. The CDR3 reads CAITGEANTEAFF. DNA for the CDR3: TGTGCCATTACAGGGGAGGCAAACACTGAAGCTTTCTTT.

The chain uses TRBV5-6 and TRBJ1-1; D uncertain. The CDR3 sequence is 12 residues long. V dropped 2 bases and J dropped 4 bases, with 6 bases sitting between them. The V gene's germline CDR1 is SGHDT and CDR2 YYEEEE. The CDR3 sequence: CASSFPGTEAFF. CDR3 nucleotide sequence: TGTGCCAGCAGCTTCCCGGGCACTGAAGCTTTCTTT.

V and J are TRBV19 and TRBJ1-2; the D gene is possibly TRBD1 (6 bases). This CDR3 is 15 amino acids long. Trimming shortened V by 6 bases and J by 0 bases, and 14 bases separated the two germline ends. CDR1 LNHDA and CDR2 SQIVND come from the germline V gene (reference sequence). This CDR3 is CASSRTGLANYGYTF. The CDR3 nucleotides read TGTGCCAGTAGCCGTACAGGGCTAGCTAACTATGGCTACACCTTC.

The sample holds one count of this clone. The J gene is TRBJ1-5, the V gene TRBV7-9; possibly TRBD1 for D (5 bases). This CDR3 comprises 14 residues. Germline loops: CDR1 SEHNR, CDR2 FQNEAQ (reference sequence). The ends were cut back, 3 bases at V and 5 bases at J, with 11 bases in the middle. The DNA of the CDR3 is TGTGCCAGCAGCTTGGTGGGGGAGGATCAGCCCCAGCATTTT. Translating gives CASSLVGEDQPQHF.

This clone was counted between two and nine times. The chain combines TRBV2 with TRBJ2-7; D is unclear. Trimming took 5 bases from V and 7 from J, leaving 9 bases between them. This CDR3 is 11 amino acids long. From germline, CDR1 is SNHLY and CDR2 FYNNEI. CDR3 residues: CASSTSREQYF. The DNA of the CDR3 is TGTGCCAGCAGTACCTCGAGGGAGCAGTACTTC. Based on the CDR3 plus reference TRBV2 and TRBJ2-7, the full variable domain is EPEVTQTPSHQVTQMGQEVILRCVPISNHLYFYWYRQILGQKVEFLVSFYNNEISEKSEIFDDQFSVERPDGSNFTLKIRSTKLEDSAMYFCASSTSREQYFGPGTRLTVT.

This sequence joins TRBV3-1 (or the pseudogene TRBV3-2) and TRBJ2-2; the D gene is possibly TRBD2 (6 bases). Germline-derived CDR1 and CDR2 are LGHDT and YNNKEL (reference sequence). The V end was cut by 1 base, the J end by 4 bases, with 10 bases between. The CDR3 runs 15 residues. The CDR3 DNA sequence: TGTGCCAGCAGCCAAGGGACCGGGAGCACCGGGGAGCTGTTTTTT. Encoded protein: CASSQGTGSTGELFF.

The chain combines TRBV5-1 with TRBJ1-1; D not resolved. The germline gives CDR1 SGHRS, CDR2 YFSETQ. V lost 4 bases to trimming and J lost 1 base, with 11 bases between them. The length of the CDR3 is 14 residues. The CDR3 DNA reads as TGCGCCAGCAGCCCCTCGGTTCGGAACACTGAAGCTTTCTTT. Amino acids: CASSPSVRNTEAFF.

This chain joins TRBV27 and TRBJ1-1, with D possibly being TRBD1 (6 bases). V lost 7 bases and J 1 base, leaving 16 bases between the germline ends. This CDR3 has 15 residues. The germline V gene encodes CDR1 MNHEY and CDR2 SMNVEV (reference sequence). This CDR3 reads CASIPPGTPNTEAFF. The CDR3 DNA is TGTGCCAGCATCCCCCCGGGGACACCGAACACTGAAGCTTTCTTT.

Written as DNA, the CDR3 is TGTGCCAGCAGTCGACGGGACAGGGACAACCGGGTGCAGTTCTTC. The encoded protein is CASSRRDRDNRVQFF. The chain couples TRBV6-5 to TRBJ2-1; 9 bases line up with TRBD1. The V segment lost 5 bases and the J segment 12 bases; nucleotides outside the gene matches: 14. Looked up from germline, CDR1 is MNHEY and CDR2 is SVGAGI. The CDR3 consists of 15 residues.

J is TRBJ2-2 and V is TRBV30; D might be TRBD2 (5 bases). Between the trimmed V and J ends, which lost 8 bases and 0 bases, there was a span of 13 bases. Germline-derived CDR1 and CDR2 are GTSNPN and SVGIG (reference sequence). The CDR3 totals 14 residues. The CDR3 reads CAQRKDSNTGELFF. In nucleotides, the CDR3 is TGTGCCCAACGGAAGGACTCGAACACCGGGGAGCTGTTTTTT.

The genes are TRBV7-9 and TRBJ1-3; TRBD1 matches at 8 bases. Losses at the gene ends were 2 bases for V and 0 bases for J; bases not matched to a gene: 3. This CDR3 is 16 amino acids long. CDR1 is SEHNR and CDR2 is FQNEAQ in the germline V gene (reference sequence). CDR3 region: CASSLPQGVSGNTIYF. As DNA, the CDR3 is TGTGCCAGCAGCTTACCACAGGGGGTCTCTGGAAACACCATATATTTT.

This clone was observed a single time. The chain is built from TRBV7-9 and TRBJ1-2, with 11 positions matching TRBD1. CDR3 size: 15 residues. The trim removed 6 bases at V and 7 bases at J, leaving 10 bases unmatched. Germline assignment: CDR1 SEHNR and CDR2 FQNEAQ (reference sequence). CDR3 DNA: TGTGCCAGCAGGCGCTTGGGGACAGGGGGTCGTGGCTACACCTTC. Protein: CASRRLGTGGRGYTF.

This clone was counted only a few times. Other DNA sequences of this sample code for an identical CDR3. This rearrangement joins TRBV5-4 to TRBJ2-7; tentative D call: TRBD2 (5 bases). The CDR3 runs to 14 residues. The V gene lost 0 bases and the J gene lost 0 bases, with 7 bases spanning the gap. Per germline, CDR1 SGHNT and CDR2 YYREEE (reference sequence). In nucleotides, the CDR3 is TGTGCCAGCAGCTTGGGACGGGGCTCCTACGAGCAGTACTTC. Translated: CASSLGRGSYEQYF. Full variable domain (rest looked up from reference TRBV5-4 and TRBJ2-7): ETGVTQSPTHLIKTRGQQVTLRCSSQSGHNTVSWYQQALGQGPQFIFQYYREEENGRGNFPPRFSGLQFPNYSSELNVNALELDDSALYLCASSLGRGSYEQYFGPGTRLTVT.